The 26 T cell receptor beta chains in this list originate from one sample, sequenced in a study of control samples from healthy donors and cancer patients. Clones were sequenced by immunoSEQ multiplex PCR, and TCRdb holds only the in-frame ones, with some missing. The sample carries around 180,000 clones, about 86% recorded once. The sequencing sample was made of blood. These receptor sequences come from a woman in her thirties in good health.

The chain links TRBV11-2 to TRBJ1-4, with a weak D call TRBD1 (6 bases). CDR1 is SGHAT, CDR2 FQNNGV, per germline. The CDR3 has 15 residues. Trimming took 0 bases from V and 8 from J, leaving 13 bases between them. The DNA for the CDR3 is TGTGCCAGCAGCTTAGATTCGACAGGCGCCGAAAAACTGTTTTTT. This codes for CASSLDSTGAEKLFF.

The V gene is TRBV18, the J gene TRBJ2-1, with 8 bases that match TRBD1. Per the germline V gene, CDR1 is KGHSH and CDR2 is LQKENI. The V gene end was trimmed by 0 bases and the J gene end by 9 bases; junction bases not matched to a gene: 10. The CDR3 is 16 amino acids. CDR3 amino acids: CASSPPGTGPLREQFF. CDR3 DNA: TGTGCCAGCTCACCACCCGGGACAGGCCCCCTTCGTGAGCAGTTCTTC.

The CDR3 here is CASSWDSVGIYEQYF. In DNA, the CDR3 is TGTGCCAGCAGTTGGGACAGTGTAGGGATCTACGAGCAGTACTTC. The J gene is TRBJ2-7, the V gene TRBV6-6; 7 positions match TRBD1. V trimming: 4 bases; J trimming: 3 bases; junction bases outside the gene matches: 9. CDR3 size: 15 residues. CDR1 and CDR2 from the germline V gene are MNHNY and SVGAGI (reference sequence).

The chain employs TRBV12-3 or TRBV12-4 and TRBJ1-5; D possibly corresponds to TRBD1 (5 bases). V lost 11 bases, J lost 6 bases, and 17 bases lay in between. The CDR3 has 13 residues. The CDR3 loop is CASGTGGTQPQHF. Written as DNA, the CDR3 is TGTGCCTCGGGGACGGGGGGGACTCAGCCCCAGCATTTT.

The V gene is TRBV5-5, the J gene TRBJ1-2; 7 bases line up with TRBD1. Germline trimming cut 3 bases from V and 8 bases from J; bases unmatched to any gene: 10. The V gene's germline CDR1 is SGHKS and CDR2 YYEKEE (reference sequence). CDR3 size: 14 residues. The CDR3 coding sequence is TGTGCCAGCAGCTCGCCGCACAGGGGTAACGGCTACACCTTC. The encoded protein is CASSSPHRGNGYTF.

This chain joins TRBV13 and TRBJ2-2; D call uncertain. CDR1 and CDR2 (germline): PRHDT, FYEKMQ (reference sequence). The V gene lost 10 bases and the J gene lost 3 bases, with 9 bases spanning the gap. The CDR3 is 12 amino acids. Here the CDR3 reads CAIGSDTGELFF. The CDR3 nucleotides read TGTGCCATCGGGTCTGACACCGGGGAGCTGTTTTTT.

The J gene is TRBJ2-7, the V gene TRBV27; perhaps TRBD2 as D (5 bases). The CDR3 extends over 14 amino acids. Germline lookup yields CDR1 MNHEY and CDR2 SMNVEV (reference sequence). Trimming removed 4 bases from V and 5 bases from J, with 15 bases in between. The CDR3 region is CASSSSPGKNEQYF. CDR3 in DNA: TGTGCCAGCAGTTCCTCCCCCGGGAAGAACGAGCAGTACTTC.

This chain joins TRBV6-6 and TRBJ2-7; the D is unclear. The CDR3 has 11 amino acids. Trimming took 5 bases from V and 0 from J, leaving 2 bases between them. The germline CDR1 and CDR2 sequences are MNHNY and SVGAGI (reference sequence). The CDR3 DNA is TGTGCCAGCAGTCCCTCCTACGAGCAGTACTTC. Protein sequence: CASSPSYEQYF.

The chain uses TRBV5-4 and TRBJ2-2; D unresolved. The CDR3 extends over 13 amino acids. V shed 0 bases and J shed 6 bases, with 6 bases lying between them. Germline V gene lookup returns CDR1 SGHNT and CDR2 YYREEE (reference sequence). Written as DNA, the CDR3 is TGTGCCAGCAGCTTGGAGCTCCCCGGGGAGCTGTTTTTT. This encodes CASSLELPGELFF.

This clone was observed a single time. This chain links TRBV9 with TRBJ1-2; the match to TRBD1 covers 12 bases. The CDR3 has 15 amino acids. Germline V CDR1 and CDR2: SGDLS, YYNGEE. J gave up 8 bases and V 3 bases, and 8 bases lay outside the gene matches. The CDR3 sequence: CASSATGQGALGYTF. The DNA for the CDR3 is TGTGCCAGCAGCGCGACGGGACAGGGGGCGCTCGGCTACACCTTC.

J is TRBJ2-7 and V is TRBV5-6; 7 bases align to TRBD1. Per the germline V gene, CDR1 is SGHDT and CDR2 is YYEEEE. The CDR3 is 14 residues long. The V and J ends lost 5 bases and 7 bases, in that order; junction bases with no gene match: 12. CDR3 DNA: TGTGCCAGCAGGAGCCGAAAGGGGGCATGGGAGCAGTACGTC. Its translation is CASRSRKGAWEQYV.

V and J are TRBV2 and TRBJ1-4; D remains unclear. There are 14 residues in the CDR3. Trimming removed 8 bases from V and 6 bases from J, with 16 bases in between. Germline CDR1 reads SNHLY; CDR2 reads FYNNEI. The CDR3 protein is CASRRTALYEKLFF. Here the CDR3 DNA reads TGTGCCAGCCGGCGGACGGCCCTTTATGAAAAACTGTTTTTT.

The V call is TRBV15, the J call TRBJ1-5; 10 bases are a match to TRBD1. Per the germline V gene, CDR1 is LNHNV and CDR2 is YYDKDF (reference sequence). The junction had 6 bases not matched to a gene; V was cut back by 1 base and J by 6 bases. The CDR3 is made up of 16 amino acids. The CDR3 bases are TGTGCCACCAGCAGAGCCCGAGGACAGGGGGGTCAGCCCCAGCATTTT. It encodes CATSRARGQGGQPQHF. Variable domain in full (rest from reference TRBV15 and TRBJ1-5): DAMVIQNPRYQVTQFGKPVTLSCSQTLNHNVMYWYQQKSSQAPKLLFHYYDKDFNNEADTPDNFQSRRPNTSFCFLDIRSPGLGDTAMYLCATSRARGQGGQPQHFGDGTRLSIL.

The V and J genes are TRBV3-1 (or the pseudogene TRBV3-2) and TRBJ2-7; D possibly corresponds to TRBD1 (6 bases). This CDR3 has 12 amino acids. Germline V gene lookup returns CDR1 LGHDT and CDR2 YNNKEL (reference sequence). V dropped 6 bases and J dropped 3 bases, with 9 bases sitting between them. The DNA for the CDR3 is TGTGCCAGCAGAAGGGACAACTACGAGCAGTACTTC. It codes for CASRRDNYEQYF.

V is TRBV24-1 and J is TRBJ2-1; possibly TRBD2 for D (7 bases). This CDR3 has 14 amino acids. CDR1 KGHDR and CDR2 SFDVKD come from the germline V gene. V gave up 3 bases and J gave up 7 bases, with 12 bases separating them. This CDR3 is CATSDTGRVNEQFF. The CDR3 DNA sequence: TGTGCCACCAGTGATACAGGGAGGGTGAATGAGCAGTTCTTC.

This chain links TRBV9 with TRBJ1-6; no clear D. The CDR3 totals 16 residues. Trimming took off 3 bases at V and 8 bases at J, with 18 bases between the two ends. CDR1 is SGDLS, CDR2 YYNGEE, per germline. CDR3 nucleotides: TGTGCCAGCAGCGATCGACGAACCCCGGGCGATTCACCCCTCCACTTT. This encodes CASSDRRTPGDSPLHF.

A few counts support this clone. The J gene is TRBJ2-1, the V gene TRBV3-1 (or the pseudogene TRBV3-2); tentatively, D is TRBD2 (6 bases). Germline lookup yields CDR1 LGHDT and CDR2 YNNKEL (reference sequence). CDR3 length: 14 amino acids. V was cut by 1 base and J by 4 bases, with 8 bases left in between. CDR3 region: CASSQAGTYNEQFF. CDR3 sequence (DNA): TGTGCCAGCAGCCAAGCCGGGACTTACAATGAGCAGTTCTTC.

The DNA for the CDR3 is TGTGCCAGCAGCAGTCCCGGCAGCCTCACTAGCGGGGGGCCCCCAGATACGCAGTATTTT. This sequence encodes CASSSPGSLTSGGPPDTQYF. This chain joins TRBV9 and TRBJ2-3; 12 bases fit TRBD2. Germline CDR1 SGDLS, CDR2 YYNGEE. The trim removed 4 bases at V and 4 bases at J, leaving 19 bases unmatched. This CDR3 is 20 amino acids long.

In this sample, this clone turned up once. The rearrangement links TRBV6-1 to TRBJ2-7; D is perhaps TRBD2 (6 bases). The CDR3 is 14 amino acids. CDR1 and CDR2 (germline): MNHNS, SASEGT. Trimming shortened V by 2 bases and J by 3 bases, and 11 bases separated the two germline ends. The CDR3 loop is CASSESPGVYEQYF. DNA of the CDR3: TGTGCCAGCAGTGAATCTCCGGGGGTCTACGAGCAGTACTTC.

This chain connects TRBV5-1 to TRBJ1-1; 9 nucleotides align to TRBD1. V trimming: 4 bases; J trimming: 4 bases; junction bases outside the gene matches: 8. CDR3 length: 15 amino acids. Germline CDR1 is SGHRS and CDR2 is YFSETQ. CDR3 DNA sequence: TGCGCCAGCAGCCGGAGACAGGGGGAGGTCACTGAAGCTTTCTTT. This sequence encodes CASSRRQGEVTEAFF.

The genes are TRBV25-1 and TRBJ2-1, with D possibly TRBD1 on 6 matching bases. Germline V gene data show CDR1 as MGHDK and CDR2 as SYGVNS. The CDR3 is 11 residues long. Trimming stripped 4 bases from V and 15 bases from J, with 13 bases between. The CDR3 sequence is CASSVGTHLFF. For the CDR3, the DNA is TGTGCCAGCAGTGTGGGGACACACCTGTTCTTC.

The chain joins TRBV6-4 to TRBJ1-1; a weak D match, TRBD1 (6 bases). V shed 6 bases and J shed 6 bases, with 14 bases lying between them. CDR1 MRHNA and CDR2 SNTAGT come from the germline V gene. The CDR3 contains 13 residues. The CDR3 nucleotides are TGTGCCAGCAGGGACAGTTTAGCCGCTGAAGCTTTCTTT. Its translation is CASRDSLAAEAFF.

For this clone: A read error may produce the germline difference seen at one junction end. V and J are TRBV28 and TRBJ2-3; 9 bases agree with TRBD2. This CDR3 has 14 amino acids. The germline gives CDR1 MDHEN, CDR2 SYDVKM. The CDR3 DNA follows: TGTGCCAGCACTTTAGCGGGAGTCACAGATACGCAGTATTTT. It yields the protein CASTLAGVTDTQYF.

This clone was recorded only once. This chain's CDR3 is CASSLKGETQYF. CDR3 coding DNA: TGTGCCAGCAGTTTAAAAGGAGAGACCCAGTACTTC. V gene TRBV27 combines with J gene TRBJ2-5; D remains unclear. V lost 2 bases and J lost 4, with 5 bases in between. Germline CDR1 and CDR2: MNHEY and SMNVEV (reference sequence). The length of the CDR3 is 12 residues.

Only one count was recorded for this clone. The chain employs TRBV2 and TRBJ2-5; perhaps TRBD2 as D (6 bases). The V gene lost 3 bases and the J gene lost 2 bases, with 13 bases spanning the gap. CDR1 is SNHLY and CDR2 is FYNNEI in the germline V gene. This CDR3 contains 15 residues. CDR3: CASSDYWGVQETQYF. In nucleotides, the CDR3 is TGTGCCAGCAGTGATTATTGGGGGGTACAAGAGACCCAGTACTTC.

V is TRBV5-5 and J is TRBJ2-3; a possible D gene is TRBD1 (5 bases). The CDR3 sequence is 15 residues long. Between the trimmed V and J ends, which lost 1 base and 3 bases, there was a span of 12 bases. In germline, CDR1 is SGHKS, CDR2 YYEKEE (reference sequence). In nucleotides, the CDR3 is TGTGCCAGCAGCTTGTCAGCCAGGGTGACAGATACGCAGTATTTT. It encodes CASSLSARVTDTQYF.